This TCR beta chain came from a study of cytomegalovirus exposure and HLA in healthy donors. Study-wide results and caveats: In a later analysis, a missense DCLRE1C variant was linked to TCR beta V- and J-gene trimming. Sequencing depth roughly uniform across donors was assumed in presence/absence analyses.

Healthy bone marrow donors made up the donors. With 60 Vbeta and 13 Jbeta primers, the PCR was carried out. Sequencing used immunoSEQ multiplex PCR; TCRdb keeps in-frame clones, though not all of them. The repertoire holds under 150,000 clones, 81% seen once, with 0.55% to 0.75% in the top ten. As for this clone: Antigen specificity is unknown.

Per the germline V gene, CDR1 is SEHNR and CDR2 is FQNEAQ (reference sequence). V lost 5 bases to trimming and J lost 1 base; unmatched junction nucleotides: 0. The CDR3 is 14 amino acids. The source material was PBMCs. The TCR comes from a man between 18 and 35 years old in good health and CMV-seronegative. The chain couples TRBV7-9 to TRBJ1-1; TRBD1 aligns across 11 bases. The CDR3 DNA reads TGTGCCAGCAGCGGGACAGGGGGGAACACTGAAGCTTTCTTT. It is translated as CASSGTGGNTEAFF.